This T cell receptor beta chain was documented in a study of cytomegalovirus exposure and HLA in healthy donors. Whole-study context: The same platform used for the 500 to 850 first-cohort repertoires was also used for the 95 to 150 validation repertoires, as a later analysis reported. Study-wide results and caveats: Rarity characterized most TCR sequences, yet some public TCRs appeared in many donors. It was reportedly the case that the classifier diagnosed cytomegalovirus status with high specificity and sensitivity.

With respect to this clone: Its antigen remains unidentified.

Germline V gives CDR1 LNHDA, CDR2 SQIVND (reference sequence). The CDR3 is 17 amino acids. V was cut by 6 bases and J by 0 bases, with 20 bases left in between. The protocol was immunoSEQ multiplex PCR, while the TCRdb copy is restricted to in-frame clones and leaves out a portion. Counted here are under 200,000 clones, roughly 89% occurring once; the ten biggest clones make up under 13%. The rearrangement uses TRBV19 and TRBJ1-1, with no clear D. The clonotype comes from a woman aged 18-30 years in good health and CMV-seropositive. The specimen sequenced was PBMCs. The CDR3 DNA reads as TGTGCCAGTAGGCCGGGAAGAAAAGGTCCCATGAACACTGAAGCTTTCTTT. It is translated as CASRPGRKGPMNTEAFF. The full variable domain, rest sourced from reference TRBV19 and TRBJ1-1, is DGGITQSPKYLFRKEGQNVTLSCEQNLNHDAMYWYRQDPGQGLRLIYYSQIVNDFQKGDIAEGYSVSREKKESFPLTVTSAQKNPTAFYLCASRPGRKGPMNTEAFFGQGTRLTVV.